A selection of T cell receptor beta chains follows, all from one sample in a study of blood T cell repertoires in COVID-19. The repertoire was sequenced with immunoSEQ multiplex PCR; TCRdb's copy has only in-frame clones and lacks some. The profile shows about 150,000 clones, more than 70% of them singletons. The sample was peripheral blood. The receptor set was obtained from a man aged 50-59 years with active or convalescent COVID-19. Each CDR3 is given with its conserved first and last residue. Fields, in order: J gene, V gene, CDR3 protein.

TRBJ2-7 TRBV9 CASSLDRDRVYEQYF
TRBJ2-1 TRBV19 CASSMMSGRARNEQFF
TRBJ2-7 TRBV15 CATTQTGVEYEQYF
TRBJ2-3 TRBV5-1 CASSLSGGPSDTQYF
TRBJ2-5 TRBV6-2/TRBV6-3 CASSPGGSAATQYF
TRBJ2-3 TRBV9 CASSVEPAGRTDTQYF
TRBJ2-7 TRBV6-5 CASRRQGSYEQYF
TRBJ2-7 TRBV28 CASSSGNRYEQYF
TRBJ1-2 TRBV9 CASSVGGRKNIPAYGYTF
TRBJ1-4 TRBV18 CASSPRDPGNNEKLFF
TRBJ2-3 TRBV24-1 CATSDRGRTDTQYF
TRBJ2-7 TRBV6-2/TRBV6-3 CASSLAGRYEQYF
TRBJ2-1 TRBV5-4 CASNPGQGYNEQFF
TRBJ2-5 TRBV24-1 CATSDPGQGVSGETQYF
TRBJ1-6 TRBV18 CASSQGQGNNSPLHF
TRBJ2-1 TRBV18 CASSPSTGSSYNEQFF
TRBJ2-2 TRBV4-2 CASSQGLAGNTGELFF
TRBJ1-2 TRBV5-1 CASSAGTGSWGYTF
TRBJ1-6 TRBV19 CASSLRLPDISSGSPLHF
TRBJ1-4 TRBV5-6 CASTNYRGLLGEKLFF
TRBJ1-5 TRBV28 CASSLRRTPYSNQPQHF
TRBJ2-7 TRBV3-1/TRBV3-2 CASSQGTGPSYEQYF
TRBJ1-2 TRBV7-2 CASSPGQFEGYTF
TRBJ2-5 TRBV9 CASSHDRGSGETQYF
TRBJ2-3 TRBV19 CASSISPSGGSDTQYF
TRBJ1-1 TRBV7-2 CASSQIREAQGEAFF
TRBJ1-6 TRBV6-5 CAARTGVRNSPLHF
TRBJ2-5 TRBV24-1 CATSGTGGYQETQYF
TRBJ2-1 TRBV6-2/TRBV6-3 CASSYGASYNEQFF
TRBJ2-7 TRBV12-3/TRBV12-4 CASSTSGGGEQYF
TRBJ1-4 TRBV19 CASSMNQGRNEKLFF
TRBJ2-7 TRBV7-2 CASSLGQGNYEQYF
TRBJ2-7 TRBV5-1 CASSLVPEGEQYF
TRBJ1-4 TRBV12-3/TRBV12-4 CASRTATNEKLFF
TRBJ2-7 TRBV3-1/TRBV3-2 CASSQDLRVTSREQYF
TRBJ1-5 TRBV5-1 CASTVAGGISNQPQHF
TRBJ1-5 TRBV20-1 CSAPSDQPQHF
TRBJ2-5 TRBV29-1 CSVALAPQETQYF
TRBJ1-2 TRBV10-3 CAIRGEAYGYTF
TRBJ2-1 TRBV7-2 CASSLEGGDNEQFF
TRBJ2-1 TRBV9 CASDPGLVPGEQFF